The 26 T cell receptor beta chains presented below share a single source sample, sequenced in a study of blood T cell repertoires in COVID-19. TCRdb's copy holds only in-frame clones and misses some; the assay was immunoSEQ multiplex PCR. The sample carries under 75,000 clones, more than 60% recorded once. Source material: peripheral blood. These receptors came from a woman in her 70s with acute or convalescent COVID-19.

The CDR3 coding sequence is TGTGCCAGCAGCTTAGCCCTAACAGGGGGCGCGGGGACAGGCTATGGCTACACCTTC. Amino acid sequence: CASSLALTGGAGTGYGYTF. The V gene is TRBV7-8, the J gene TRBJ1-2; 9 bases match TRBD1. Trimming removed 0 bases from V and 4 bases from J; junction bases left unmatched: 15. CDR3 length: 19 residues. Germline lookup yields CDR1 SGHVS and CDR2 FQNEAQ.

The chain links TRBV30 to TRBJ1-2, with D possibly matching TRBD1 (6 bases). There are 13 residues in the CDR3. The germline CDR1 and CDR2 sequences are GTSNPN and SVGIG (reference sequence). Trimming took off 0 bases at V and 7 bases at J, with 12 bases between the two ends. The CDR3 coding sequence is TGTGCCTGGAGTGTCGGGGGGCAGGTTGGCTACACCTTC. This translates into CAWSVGGQVGYTF.

This chain joins TRBV5-1 and TRBJ1-1, with D possibly TRBD1 on 5 matching bases. Germline CDR1 and CDR2: SGHRS and YFSETQ. The CDR3 has 15 residues. V lost 0 bases to trimming and J lost 4 bases, with 13 bases between them. The CDR3 DNA reads TGCGCCAGCAGCTTGGGGGATGGTAGGGGCACTGAAGCTTTCTTT. This codes for CASSLGDGRGTEAFF.

This clone showed up just a few times. The CDR3 bases are TGCAGCGTCGGGGACAGCTACGAGCAGTACTTC. Translated, it gives CSVGDSYEQYF. The chain carries TRBV29-1 and TRBJ2-7; TRBD1 matches at 7 bases. Germline V lookup: CDR1 SQVTM, CDR2 ANQGSEA. V lost 6 bases, J lost 3 bases, and 2 bases stayed unmatched. The CDR3 totals 11 residues.

The chain uses TRBV15 and TRBJ2-1; 8 bases are a match to TRBD1. Germline-derived CDR1 and CDR2 are LNHNV and YYDKDF (reference sequence). The CDR3 loop spans 18 amino acids. V lost 0 bases to trimming and J lost 7 bases; unmatched junction nucleotides: 14. In DNA, the CDR3 is TGTGCCACCAGCAGAGATGTACTCGGGACAGGTGGGAGGAATGAGCAGTTCTTC. It translates to CATSRDVLGTGGRNEQFF.

This sequence joins TRBV18 and TRBJ1-1; no clear D gene. The germline V gene encodes CDR1 KGHSH and CDR2 LQKENI. The CDR3 length is 14 residues. V dropped 3 bases and J dropped 5 bases, with 13 bases sitting between them. For the CDR3, the DNA is TGTGCCAGCTCACCGATCGGGGAGTGGACTGAAGCTTTCTTT. Protein sequence: CASSPIGEWTEAFF.

About this clone itself: Additional DNA sequences in this sample encode the identical CDR3. The chain has TRBV9 and TRBJ2-5; 8 nucleotides line up with TRBD2. Looked up from germline, CDR1 is SGDLS and CDR2 is YYNGEE. The V segment lost 2 bases and the J segment 1 base; nucleotides outside the gene matches: 4. The CDR3 sequence is 15 residues long. The CDR3 DNA is TGTGCCAGCAGCGTTGGAAGCGGGGGCCAAGAGACCCAGTACTTC. Its protein is CASSVGSGGQETQYF.

The V and J genes are TRBV7-2 and TRBJ2-3, with a tentative D call TRBD2 (5 bases). Germline loops: CDR1 SGHTA, CDR2 FQGNSA. This CDR3 has 14 amino acids. Trimming removed 1 base from V and 3 bases from J, with 8 bases in between. CDR3 nucleotides: TGTGCCAGCAGCTTAGATTCGGGGACAGATACGCAGTATTTT. This encodes CASSLDSGTDTQYF.

This clone was seen a single time. This chain connects TRBV12-5 to TRBJ1-3; D call uncertain. The CDR3 is 14 residues long. The germline V and J ends were trimmed by 1 base and 3 bases, with 7 bases remaining between them. Germline CDR1 LGHNT, CDR2 FRNRAP. CDR3 sequence: CASGLGVSGNTIYF. CDR3 DNA: TGTGCTAGTGGTTTGGGCGTAAGTGGAAACACCATATATTTT.

V gene TRBV5-1 combines with J gene TRBJ1-2; 10 bases fit TRBD1. This CDR3 comprises 16 residues. The germline CDR1 and CDR2 sequences are SGHRS and YFSETQ. J was trimmed by 2 bases and V by 4 bases; bases with no gene match: 8. CDR3 region: CASSAGDRGPNYGYTF. Written as DNA, the CDR3 is TGCGCCAGCAGCGCCGGAGACAGGGGGCCCAACTATGGCTACACCTTC.

The J gene is TRBJ2-2, the V gene TRBV11-2; TRBD2 matches at 8 bases. Germline values: CDR1 SGHAT, CDR2 FQNNGV. This CDR3 is built from 16 residues. V shed 3 bases and J 5 bases; nucleotides not matched to a gene: 8. CDR3 protein: CASSFALRGGTGELFF. The DNA of the CDR3 is TGTGCCAGCAGCTTCGCGTTACGGGGGGGGACCGGGGAGCTGTTTTTT.

This clone was seen once. The V and J genes are TRBV3-1 (or the pseudogene TRBV3-2) and TRBJ2-5; 7 nucleotides align to TRBD1. The V segment lost 5 bases and the J segment 5 bases; nucleotides outside the gene matches: 2. CDR1 and CDR2 (germline): LGHDT, YNNKEL (reference sequence). This CDR3 spans 12 amino acids. The CDR3 bases are TGTGCCAGCAGCGGGACAGTGGAGACCCAGTACTTC. This gives the protein CASSGTVETQYF.

The gene calls are TRBV28 and TRBJ1-2, with D possibly being TRBD1 (6 bases). Per the germline V gene, CDR1 is MDHEN and CDR2 is SYDVKM. The CDR3 has 15 amino acids. The ends were cut back, 2 bases at V and 0 bases at J, with 10 bases in the middle. CDR3 sequence reads: CASSLTGPANYGYTF. The CDR3 nucleotides read TGTGCCAGCAGTTTAACAGGGCCCGCTAACTATGGCTACACCTTC.

This rearrangement joins TRBV5-4 to TRBJ2-1; D gene ambiguous. Deletions cut 5 bases from V and 5 bases from J, with 5 bases between. Per the germline V gene, CDR1 is SGHNT and CDR2 is YYREEE (reference sequence). The CDR3 runs 11 residues. DNA of the CDR3: TGTGCCAGCAGTCTTAACAATGAGCAGTTCTTC. Its translation is CASSLNNEQFF.

J is TRBJ2-4 and V is TRBV13, with 7 bases lining up with TRBD2. V dropped 0 bases and J dropped 6; count of bases not matched to a gene: 5. This CDR3 has 15 amino acids. Germline V gives CDR1 PRHDT, CDR2 FYEKMQ (reference sequence). The CDR3 nucleotides are TGTGCCAGCAGCTTAGGTGGCGGGGGAGGAAACATTCAGTACTTC. This sequence encodes CASSLGGGGGNIQYF.

A few counts support this clone. This sequence joins TRBV24-1 and TRBJ2-1, with 13 bases fitting TRBD2. The V segment lost 3 bases and the J segment 4 bases; nucleotides outside the gene matches: 8. The CDR3 consists of 18 residues. Germline V gives CDR1 KGHDR, CDR2 SFDVKD. CDR3 DNA: TGTGCCACCAGTGATAGCGGGACTAGCGGGGATAATTACAATGAGCAGTTCTTC. This sequence encodes CATSDSGTSGDNYNEQFF.

This clone was recorded a few times. The chain links TRBV24-1 to TRBJ2-1; 7 bases match TRBD1. V lost 2 bases and J lost 4; bases outside the gene matches: 4. The germline gives CDR1 KGHDR, CDR2 SFDVKD. The CDR3 consists of 15 residues. CDR3 protein: CATSDSGQAYNEQFF. The CDR3 DNA is TGTGCCACCAGTGATTCAGGACAGGCTTACAATGAGCAGTTCTTC.

This clone was observed a single time. This chain joins TRBV6-2 or TRBV6-3 and TRBJ2-5, with unresolved D. Trimming took off 0 bases at V and 7 bases at J, with 9 bases between the two ends. CDR3 size: 13 residues. Germline CDR1 reads MNHEY; CDR2 reads SVGEGT. The CDR3 loop reads CASSYSEVGTQYF. The CDR3 DNA sequence: TGTGCCAGCAGTTACTCCGAGGTGGGGACCCAGTACTTC.

This chain uses TRBV19 with TRBJ2-3; 9 bases match TRBD1. From germline, CDR1 is LNHDA and CDR2 SQIVND (reference sequence). The ends lost 8 bases at V and 4 bases at J; junction bases unmatched: 7. The CDR3 is 14 residues long. CDR3 amino acids: CASSRTGDPDTQYF. In nucleotides, the CDR3 is TGTGCCAGTTCCCGGACAGGGGACCCAGATACGCAGTATTTT.

The J gene is TRBJ1-5, the V gene TRBV2; 7 bases align to TRBD1. In germline, CDR1 is SNHLY, CDR2 FYNNEI. Unmatched junction bases numbered 6, after V lost 8 bases and J lost 2 bases. The CDR3 has 14 amino acids. DNA for the CDR3: TGTGCCAGCGGTTGGGGGACAGGCAATCAGCCCCAGCATTTT. Translation: CASGWGTGNQPQHF.

V gene TRBV5-1 combines with J gene TRBJ2-2; D is ambiguous. V lost 2 bases and J lost 6, with 5 bases in between. The germline V gene has CDR1 SGHRS and CDR2 YFSETQ. The CDR3 totals 12 residues. The CDR3 reads CASSFNSGELFF. As DNA, the CDR3 is TGCGCCAGCAGCTTCAACTCCGGGGAGCTGTTTTTT.

This sequence joins TRBV5-1 and TRBJ2-7; 8 bases align to TRBD1. CDR3 length: 13 residues. Germline V gene lookup returns CDR1 SGHRS and CDR2 YFSETQ. Losses at the gene ends were 1 base for V and 5 bases for J; bases not matched to a gene: 2. CDR3 sequence reads: CASSLSGQDEQYF. CDR3 coding DNA: TGCGCCAGCAGCTTGTCGGGACAGGACGAGCAGTACTTC.

This clone was seen a single time. This chain uses TRBV30 with TRBJ1-6; perhaps TRBD1 as D (5 bases). There are 14 residues in the CDR3. Trimming took 3 bases from V and 9 from J, leaving 15 bases between them. Germline CDR1 GTSNPN, CDR2 SVGIG (reference sequence). For the CDR3, the DNA is TGTGCCTGGAGACCCGACAGTCAGGGTTCACCCCTCCACTTT. Its translation: CAWRPDSQGSPLHF.

The table lists this clone with a few counts. The V call is TRBV11-2, the J call TRBJ2-6; 8 positions agree with TRBD1. Trimming cost V 5 bases and J 2 bases; bases outside gene matches: 2. This CDR3 region has 15 residues. CDR1 and CDR2 (germline): SGHAT, FQNNGV. The CDR3, as DNA: TGTGCCAGCAGCCCCAGGGGGCCTGGGGCCAACGTCCTGACTTTC. Protein sequence: CASSPRGPGANVLTF.

This clone was observed a handful of times. The V and J genes are TRBV7-8 and TRBJ1-1; no clear D. Germline V gene data show CDR1 as SGHVS and CDR2 as FQNEAQ. Trimming took off 6 bases at V and 1 base at J, with 9 bases between the two ends. The CDR3 spans 13 residues. The CDR3 DNA follows: TGTGCCAGCAGTGACTATTCGAACACTGAAGCTTTCTTT. It encodes CASSDYSNTEAFF.

The chain links TRBV7-3 to TRBJ1-1; TRBD1 matches 8 bases. With 3 bases clipped from V and 7 bases from J, the junction kept 4 bases outside the gene matches. Per the germline V gene, CDR1 is SGHTA and CDR2 is FQGTGA. The CDR3 has 13 residues. CDR3 bases: TGTGCCAGCAGCTTTACAGGGGGGGATGAAGCTTTCTTT. Protein sequence: CASSFTGGDEAFF.